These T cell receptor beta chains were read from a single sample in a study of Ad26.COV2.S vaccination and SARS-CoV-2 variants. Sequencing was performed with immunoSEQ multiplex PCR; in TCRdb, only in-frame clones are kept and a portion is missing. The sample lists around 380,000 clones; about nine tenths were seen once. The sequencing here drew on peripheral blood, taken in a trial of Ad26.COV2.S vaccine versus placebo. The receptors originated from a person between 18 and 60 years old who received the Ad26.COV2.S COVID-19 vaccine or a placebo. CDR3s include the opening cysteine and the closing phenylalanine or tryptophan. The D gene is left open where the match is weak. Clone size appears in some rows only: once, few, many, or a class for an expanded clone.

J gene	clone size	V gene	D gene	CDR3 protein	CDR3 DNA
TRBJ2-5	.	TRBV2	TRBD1	CANNLQGTDQETQYF	TGTGCCAACAACCTACAGGGGACAGATCAAGAGACCCAGTACTTC
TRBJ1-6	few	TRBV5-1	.	CASSGRGPNSPLHF	TGCGCCAGCAGCGGTCGGGGTCCTAATTCACCCCTCCACTTT
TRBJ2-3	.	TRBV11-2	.	CASSLGQGTDTQYF	TGTGCCAGCAGCTTAGGACAGGGCACAGATACGCAGTATTTT
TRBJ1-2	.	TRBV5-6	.	CASSLETVYGYTF	TGTGCCAGCAGCTTGGAGACAGTCTATGGCTACACCTTC
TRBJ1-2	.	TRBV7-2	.	CASSLLGPTNYGYTF	TGTGCCAGCAGCTTATTGGGGCCTACTAACTATGGCTACACCTTC
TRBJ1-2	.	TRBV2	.	CATELTGNYGYTF	TGTGCCACGGAATTGACGGGGAACTATGGCTACACCTTC
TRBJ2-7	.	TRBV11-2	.	CASSFRAGLEAYEQYF	TGTGCCAGCAGCTTCCGCGCGGGACTTGAAGCCTACGAGCAGTACTTC
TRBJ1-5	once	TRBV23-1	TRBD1	CASTYKRDRVGQPQHF	TGCGCCAGCACCTACAAACGGGACAGGGTTGGACAGCCCCAGCATTTT
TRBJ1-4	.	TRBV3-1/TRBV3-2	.	CASSQQVNEKLFF	TGTGCCAGCAGCCAACAGGTGAATGAAAAACTGTTTTTT
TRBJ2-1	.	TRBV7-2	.	CASSPQGGNYNEQFF	TGTGCCAGCAGCCCCCAGGGGGGGAACTACAATGAGCAGTTCTTC
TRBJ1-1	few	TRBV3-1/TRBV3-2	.	CASSQVVNTEAFF	TGTGCCAGCAGCCAAGTTGTGAACACTGAAGCTTTCTTT
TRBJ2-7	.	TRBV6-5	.	CASSLDDSYEQYF	TGTGCCAGCAGTTTAGACGATTCCTACGAGCAGTACTTC
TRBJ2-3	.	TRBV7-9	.	CASSLEGATDTQYF	TGTGCCAGCAGCTTAGAAGGGGCTACAGATACGCAGTATTTT
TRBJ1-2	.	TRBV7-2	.	CASSLVSQGNYGYTF	TGTGCCAGCAGCTTAGTGAGCCAGGGGAACTATGGCTACACCTTC
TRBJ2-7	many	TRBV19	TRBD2	CASSILASGAYEQYF	TGTGCCAGTAGTATATTAGCTAGCGGGGCCTACGAGCAGTACTTC
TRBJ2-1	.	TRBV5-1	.	CASSDSRGSNEQFF	TGCGCCAGCAGTGATAGCCGGGGATCCAATGAGCAGTTCTTC
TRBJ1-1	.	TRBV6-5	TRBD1	CASSWAGQENTEAFF	TGTGCCAGCAGTTGGGCGGGACAGGAGAACACTGAAGCTTTCTTT
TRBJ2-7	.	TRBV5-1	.	CASSTTGPYEQYF	TGCGCCAGCAGCACCACGGGTCCCTACGAGCAGTACTTC
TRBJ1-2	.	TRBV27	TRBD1	CASSLLGQGDYGYTF	TGTGCCAGCAGTTTACTGGGACAGGGCGACTATGGCTACACCTTC
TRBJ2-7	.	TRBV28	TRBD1	CASSLSGIRDRVGEQYF	TGTGCCAGCAGTTTGTCGGGAATCCGGGACAGGGTAGGCGAGCAGTACTTC
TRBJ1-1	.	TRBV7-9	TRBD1	CASSTLDRGFEAFF	TGTGCCAGCAGCACCCTGGACAGGGGATTTGAAGCTTTCTTT
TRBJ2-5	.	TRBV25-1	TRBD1	CASSEFRGRGSETQYF	TGTGCCAGCAGTGAATTTAGGGGCAGGGGGTCAGAGACCCAGTACTTC
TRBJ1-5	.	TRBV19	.	CASSFRDTGSPQHF	TGTGCCAGTAGTTTCCGGGACACGGGTTCACCCCAGCATTTT
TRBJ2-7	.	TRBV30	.	CAWSVLGEQYF	TGTGCCTGGAGTGTACTTGGGGAGCAGTACTTC
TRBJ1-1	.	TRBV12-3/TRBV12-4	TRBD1	CASRQGAGTEAFF	TGTGCCAGCAGACAGGGGGCTGGCACTGAAGCTTTCTTT
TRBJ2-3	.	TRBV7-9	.	CASSPTGTPRGQYF	TGTGCCAGCAGCCCCACCGGGACCCCCCGGGGGCAGTATTTT
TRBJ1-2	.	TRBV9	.	CASSAPYGYTF	TGTGCCAGCAGCGCCCCATATGGCTACACCTTC
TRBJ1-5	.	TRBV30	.	CAWSLGGNQPQHF	TGTGCCTGGAGTCTCGGGGGCAATCAGCCCCAGCATTTT
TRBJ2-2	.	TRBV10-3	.	CAISEWSFGAGELFF	TGTGCCATCAGTGAGTGGTCCTTCGGAGCCGGGGAGCTGTTTTTT
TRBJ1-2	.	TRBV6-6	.	CASSYYGYTF	TGTGCCAGCAGCTACTATGGCTACACCTTC
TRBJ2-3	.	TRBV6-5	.	CASSYRDTSTDTQYF	TGTGCCAGCAGTTACCGAGACACAAGCACAGATACGCAGTATTTT
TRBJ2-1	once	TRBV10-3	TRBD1	CAISRQGNEQFF	TGTGCCATCAGCCGACAGGGGAATGAGCAGTTCTTC
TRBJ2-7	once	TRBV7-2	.	CASSQLLYGERGEQYF	TGTGCCAGCAGCCAACTGTTGTATGGGGAAAGGGGCGAGCAGTACTTC
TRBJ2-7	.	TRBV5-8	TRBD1	CASSGTVRYEQYF	TGTGCCAGCAGCGGGACAGTCAGATACGAGCAGTACTTC
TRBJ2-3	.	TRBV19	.	CASKGDTQYF	TGTGCCAGTAAGGGAGATACGCAGTATTTT
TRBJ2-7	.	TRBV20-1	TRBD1	CSASRGDRVYEQYF	TGCAGTGCTAGTCGTGGGGACAGGGTCTACGAGCAGTACTTC
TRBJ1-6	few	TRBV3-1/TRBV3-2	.	CASSQLGDGRPLHF	TGTGCCAGCAGCCAGCTCGGCGACGGACGCCCCCTCCACTTT
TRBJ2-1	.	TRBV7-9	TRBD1	CASSTIRTGVSYNEQFF	TGTGCCAGCAGCACCATTCGGACAGGGGTCTCCTACAATGAGCAGTTCTTC
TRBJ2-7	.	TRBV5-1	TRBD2	CASSLLSGGDDEQYF	TGCGCCAGCAGCTTGCTTAGCGGGGGGGACGACGAGCAGTACTTC
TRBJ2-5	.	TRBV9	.	CASSVVLGDGETQYF	TGTGCCAGCAGCGTAGTTCTAGGGGATGGGGAGACCCAGTACTTC